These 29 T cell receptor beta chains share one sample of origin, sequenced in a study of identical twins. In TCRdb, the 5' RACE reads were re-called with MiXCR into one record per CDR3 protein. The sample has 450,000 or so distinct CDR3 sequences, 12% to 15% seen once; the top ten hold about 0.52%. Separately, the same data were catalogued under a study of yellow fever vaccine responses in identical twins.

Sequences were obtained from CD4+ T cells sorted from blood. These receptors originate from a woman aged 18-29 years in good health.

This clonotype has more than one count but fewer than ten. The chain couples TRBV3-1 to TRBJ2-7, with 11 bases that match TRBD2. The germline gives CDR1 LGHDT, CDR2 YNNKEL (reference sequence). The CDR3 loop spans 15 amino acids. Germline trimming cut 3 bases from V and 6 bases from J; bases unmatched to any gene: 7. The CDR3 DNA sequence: TGTGCCAGCAGCCACGGGACTAGCGGCTCTCGCGAGCAGTACTTC. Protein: CASSHGTSGSREQYF.

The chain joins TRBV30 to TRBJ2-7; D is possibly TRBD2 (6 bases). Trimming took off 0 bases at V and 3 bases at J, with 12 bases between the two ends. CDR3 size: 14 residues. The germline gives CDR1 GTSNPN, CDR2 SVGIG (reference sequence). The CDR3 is CAWSVGGDYYEQYF. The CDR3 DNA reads TGTGCCTGGAGTGTCGGGGGAGATTACTACGAGCAGTACTTC.

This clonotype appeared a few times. CDR3 in DNA: TGTGCCACCAGTGACCTTTGGGGAAACACAGATACGCAGTATTTT. Its translation: CATSDLWGNTDTQYF. The chain has TRBV24-1 and TRBJ2-3, with D unresolved. Germline CDR1 is KGHDR and CDR2 is SFDVKD. The V and J ends lost 4 bases and 2 bases respectively, with 12 bases between them. This CDR3 is 15 amino acids long.

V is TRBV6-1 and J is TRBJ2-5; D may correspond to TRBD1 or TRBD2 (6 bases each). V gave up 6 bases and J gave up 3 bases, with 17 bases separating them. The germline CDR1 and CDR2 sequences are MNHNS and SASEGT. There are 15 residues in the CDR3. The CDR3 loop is CASRLGSGAKETQYF. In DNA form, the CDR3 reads TGTGCCAGCAGGCTGGGATCGGGGGCAAAAGAGACCCAGTACTTC.

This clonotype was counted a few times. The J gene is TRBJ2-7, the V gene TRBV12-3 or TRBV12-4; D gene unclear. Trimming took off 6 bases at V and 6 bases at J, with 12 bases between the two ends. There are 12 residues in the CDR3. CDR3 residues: CASSPAGFEQYF. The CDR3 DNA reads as TGTGCCAGCAGCCCCGCCGGATTCGAGCAGTACTTC.

CDR3 protein: CSVEVVETQYF. As DNA, the CDR3 is TGCAGCGTTGAGGTTGTGGAGACCCAGTACTTC. The V and J genes are TRBV29-1 and TRBJ2-5; D is unclear. V gave up 3 bases and J gave up 5 bases, with 7 bases separating them. The length of the CDR3 is 11 residues. Germline V CDR1 and CDR2: SQVTM, ANQGSEA.

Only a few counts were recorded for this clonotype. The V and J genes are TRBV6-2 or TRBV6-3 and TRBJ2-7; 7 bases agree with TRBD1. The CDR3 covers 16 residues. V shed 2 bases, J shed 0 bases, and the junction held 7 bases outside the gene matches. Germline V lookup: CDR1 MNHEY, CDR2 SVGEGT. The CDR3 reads CASSYPGQRISYEQYF. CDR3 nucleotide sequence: TGTGCCAGCAGTTACCCGGGACAGAGGATCTCCTACGAGCAGTACTTC.

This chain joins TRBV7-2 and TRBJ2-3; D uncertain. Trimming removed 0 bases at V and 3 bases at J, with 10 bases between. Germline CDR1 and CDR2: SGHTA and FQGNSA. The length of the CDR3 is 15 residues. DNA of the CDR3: TGTGCCAGCAGCTTAGCTTCCAGCAGGACAGATACGCAGTATTTT. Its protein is CASSLASSRTDTQYF.

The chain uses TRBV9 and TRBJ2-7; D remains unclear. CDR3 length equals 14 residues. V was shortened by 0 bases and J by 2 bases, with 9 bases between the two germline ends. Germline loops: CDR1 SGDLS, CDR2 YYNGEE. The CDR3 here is CASSVVDGTYEQYF. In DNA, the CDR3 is TGTGCCAGCAGCGTAGTGGACGGCACCTACGAGCAGTACTTC.

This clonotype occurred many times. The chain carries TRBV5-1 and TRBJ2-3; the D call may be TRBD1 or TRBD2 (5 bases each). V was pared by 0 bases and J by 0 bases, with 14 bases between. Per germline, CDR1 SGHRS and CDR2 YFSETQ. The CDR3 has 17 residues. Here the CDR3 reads CASSLGTGPRSTDTQYF. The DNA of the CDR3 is TGCGCCAGCAGCTTGGGGACGGGACCTCGTAGCACAGATACGCAGTATTTT. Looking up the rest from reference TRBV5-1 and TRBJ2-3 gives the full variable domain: KAGVTQTPRYLIKTRGQQVTLSCSPISGHRSVSWYQQTPGQGLQFLFEYFSETQRNKGNFPGRFSGRQFSNSRSEMNVSTLELGDSALYLCASSLGTGPRSTDTQYFGPGTRLTVL.

The CDR3 spells CASSPLAGGIQETQYF. The CDR3 bases are TGTGCCAGCAGCCCATTAGCGGGGGGTATCCAAGAGACCCAGTACTTC. The chain uses TRBV7-6 and TRBJ2-5; 10 bases map to TRBD2. Germline CDR1 is SGHVS and CDR2 is FNYEAQ. V was clipped by 5 bases and J by 1 base; unmatched bases: 7. This CDR3 is 16 amino acids long.

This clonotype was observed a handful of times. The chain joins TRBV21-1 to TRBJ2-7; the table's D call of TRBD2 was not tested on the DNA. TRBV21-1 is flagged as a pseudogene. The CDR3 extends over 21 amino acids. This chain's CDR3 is CASSKGGRQPLTSGGSYEQYF. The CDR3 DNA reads TGTGCCAGCAGCAAAGGAGGGAGACAGCCCCTGACTAGCGGGGGGTCCTACGAGCAGTACTTC.

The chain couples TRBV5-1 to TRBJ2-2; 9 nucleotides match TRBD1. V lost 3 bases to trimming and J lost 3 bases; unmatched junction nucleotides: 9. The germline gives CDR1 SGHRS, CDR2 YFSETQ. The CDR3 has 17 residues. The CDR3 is CASSSNPGTGYTGELFF. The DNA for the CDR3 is TGCGCCAGCAGCTCAAATCCAGGGACAGGGTACACCGGGGAGCTGTTTTTT.

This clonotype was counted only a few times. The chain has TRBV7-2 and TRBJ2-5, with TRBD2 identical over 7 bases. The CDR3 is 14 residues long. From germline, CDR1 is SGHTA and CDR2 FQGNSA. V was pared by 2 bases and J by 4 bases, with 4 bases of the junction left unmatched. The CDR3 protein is CASSLMGGSETQYF. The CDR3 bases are TGTGCCAGCAGCTTAATGGGAGGGTCAGAGACCCAGTACTTC. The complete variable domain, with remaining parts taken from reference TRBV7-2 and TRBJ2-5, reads GAGVSQSPSNKVTEKGKDVELRCDPISGHTALYWYRQSLGQGLEFLIYFQGNSAPDKSGLPSDRFSAERTGGSVSTLTIQRTQQEDSAVYLCASSLMGGSETQYFGPGTRLLVL.

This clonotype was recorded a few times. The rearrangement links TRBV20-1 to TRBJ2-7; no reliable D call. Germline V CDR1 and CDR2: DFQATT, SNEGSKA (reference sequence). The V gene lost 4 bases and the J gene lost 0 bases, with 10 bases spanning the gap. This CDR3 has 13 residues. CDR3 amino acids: CSATGSYSYEQYF. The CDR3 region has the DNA TGCAGTGCTACCGGGTCCTACTCCTACGAGCAGTACTTC.

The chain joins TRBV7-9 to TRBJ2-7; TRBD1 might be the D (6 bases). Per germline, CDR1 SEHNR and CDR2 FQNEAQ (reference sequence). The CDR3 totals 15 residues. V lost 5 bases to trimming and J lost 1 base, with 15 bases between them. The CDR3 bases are TGTGCCAGCAGCGGGGACAACTCGGAGTCCTACGAGCAGTACTTC. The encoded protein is CASSGDNSESYEQYF.

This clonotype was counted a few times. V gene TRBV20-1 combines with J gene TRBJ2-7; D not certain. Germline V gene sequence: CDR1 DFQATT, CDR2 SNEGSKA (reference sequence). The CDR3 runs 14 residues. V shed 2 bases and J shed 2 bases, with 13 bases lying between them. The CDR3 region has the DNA TGCAGTGCTAGATTGCCACAGATACCCTACGAGCAGTACTTC. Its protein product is CSARLPQIPYEQYF.

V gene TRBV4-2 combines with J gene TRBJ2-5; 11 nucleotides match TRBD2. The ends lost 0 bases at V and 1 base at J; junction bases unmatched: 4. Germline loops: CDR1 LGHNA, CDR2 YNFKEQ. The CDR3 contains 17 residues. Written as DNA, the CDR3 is TGTGCCAGCAGCCAAGATTTACTAGCGGGGGCCCAAGAGACCCAGTACTTC. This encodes CASSQDLLAGAQETQYF.

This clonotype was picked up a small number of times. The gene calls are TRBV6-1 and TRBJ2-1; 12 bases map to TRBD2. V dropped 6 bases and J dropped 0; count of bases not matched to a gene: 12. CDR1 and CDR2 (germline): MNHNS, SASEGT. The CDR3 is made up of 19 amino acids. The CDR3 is CASSRSPKTSGSSYNEQFF. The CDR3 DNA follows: TGTGCCAGCAGCCGAAGCCCTAAGACTAGCGGGAGCTCCTACAATGAGCAGTTCTTC.

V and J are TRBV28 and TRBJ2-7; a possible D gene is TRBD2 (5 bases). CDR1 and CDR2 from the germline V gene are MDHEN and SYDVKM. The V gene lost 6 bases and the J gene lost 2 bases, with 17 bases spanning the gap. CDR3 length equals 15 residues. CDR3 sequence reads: CASRRYSGSAYEQYF. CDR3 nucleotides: TGTGCCAGCAGACGCTACTCGGGGTCGGCCTACGAGCAGTACTTC.

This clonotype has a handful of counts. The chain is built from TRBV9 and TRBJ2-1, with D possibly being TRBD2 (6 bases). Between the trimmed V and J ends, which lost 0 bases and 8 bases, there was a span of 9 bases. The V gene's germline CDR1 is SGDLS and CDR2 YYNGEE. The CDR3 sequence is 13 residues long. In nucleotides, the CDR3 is TGTGCCAGCAGCGTAGCCCGCGGGGATGAGCAGTTCTTC. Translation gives CASSVARGDEQFF.

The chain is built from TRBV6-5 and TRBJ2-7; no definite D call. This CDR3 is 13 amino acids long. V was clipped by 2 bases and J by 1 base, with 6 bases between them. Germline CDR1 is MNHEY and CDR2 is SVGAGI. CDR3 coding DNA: TGTGCCAGCAGTTACATGCAGTCCTACGAGCAGTACTTC. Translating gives CASSYMQSYEQYF.

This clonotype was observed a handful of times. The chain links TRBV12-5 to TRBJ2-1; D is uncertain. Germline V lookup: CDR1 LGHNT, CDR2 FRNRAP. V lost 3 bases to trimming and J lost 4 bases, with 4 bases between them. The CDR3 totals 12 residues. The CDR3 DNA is TGTGCTAGTGGTTTAACTTACAATGAGCAGTTCTTC. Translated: CASGLTYNEQFF.

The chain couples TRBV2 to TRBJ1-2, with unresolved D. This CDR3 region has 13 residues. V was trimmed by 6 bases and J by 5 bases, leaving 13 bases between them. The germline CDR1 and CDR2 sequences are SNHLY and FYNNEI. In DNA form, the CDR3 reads TGTGCCAGCAGCCCTGGCAGGCAATATGGCTACACCTTC. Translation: CASSPGRQYGYTF. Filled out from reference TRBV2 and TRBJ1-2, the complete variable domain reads EPEVTQTPSHQVTQMGQEVILRCVPISNHLYFYWYRQILGQKVEFLVSFYNNEISEKSEIFDDQFSVERPDGSNFTLKIRSTKLEDSAMYFCASSPGRQYGYTFGSGTRLTVV.

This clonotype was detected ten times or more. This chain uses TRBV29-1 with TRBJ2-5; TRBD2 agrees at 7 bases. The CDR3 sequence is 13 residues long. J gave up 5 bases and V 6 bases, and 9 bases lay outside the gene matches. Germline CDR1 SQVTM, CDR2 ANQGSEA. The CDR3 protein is CSVASTSFETQYF. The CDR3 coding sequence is TGCAGCGTCGCTTCGACTAGCTTCGAGACCCAGTACTTC.

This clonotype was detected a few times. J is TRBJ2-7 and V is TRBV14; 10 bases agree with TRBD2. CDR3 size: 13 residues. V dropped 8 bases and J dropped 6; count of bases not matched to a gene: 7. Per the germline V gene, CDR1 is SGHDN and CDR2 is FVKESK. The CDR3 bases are TGTGCCAGCGTGGCTAGCGGGAGTCCCGAGCAGTACTTC. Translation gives CASVASGSPEQYF.

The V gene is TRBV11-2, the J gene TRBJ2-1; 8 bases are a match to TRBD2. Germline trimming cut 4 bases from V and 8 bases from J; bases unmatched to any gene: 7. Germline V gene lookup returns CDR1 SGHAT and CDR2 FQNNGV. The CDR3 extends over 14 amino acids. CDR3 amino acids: CASSYGRAPDEQFF. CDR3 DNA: TGTGCCAGCAGCTACGGGAGGGCCCCCGATGAGCAGTTCTTC.

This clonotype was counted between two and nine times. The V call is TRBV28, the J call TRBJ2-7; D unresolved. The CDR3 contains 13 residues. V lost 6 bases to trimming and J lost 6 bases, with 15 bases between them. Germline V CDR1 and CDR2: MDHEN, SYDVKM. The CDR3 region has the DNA TGTGCCAGCAGCTATGAGACCCGGATCGAGCAGTACTTC. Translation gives CASSYETRIEQYF.

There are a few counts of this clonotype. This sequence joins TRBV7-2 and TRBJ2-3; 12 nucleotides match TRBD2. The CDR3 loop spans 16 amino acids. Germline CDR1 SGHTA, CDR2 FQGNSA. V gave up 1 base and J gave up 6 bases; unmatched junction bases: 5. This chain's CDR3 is CASSLVLAGGLDTQYF. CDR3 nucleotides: TGTGCCAGCAGCTTAGTGCTAGCGGGGGGGCTCGATACGCAGTATTTT.